The rows below give T cell receptor beta chains drawn from one sample of a study of OX40 agonist ivuxolimab in advanced cancers. Sequenced by immunoSEQ multiplex PCR; TCRdb stores in-frame clones only, minus some. The sample lists tens of thousands of clones, 81% occurring once. Sequences were derived from CD4+ or CD8+ T cells sorted from blood, sampled in a trial of the OX40 agonist ivuxolimab. The source of these receptors is an adult with an advanced solid tumor such as melanoma, head and neck, liver or kidney cancer. Both conserved end residues are part of each CDR3. D genes are given only for firm matches. The size field is filled for only some rows; it gives once, few, many or a size class.

j_call d_call clone_size v_call cdr3_nt cdr3_aa
TRBJ1-2 NA NA TRBV27 TGTGCCAGCAGCCTGGGACCAGGAGGCTATGGCTACACCTTC CASSLGPGGYGYTF
TRBJ2-1 NA NA TRBV5-8 TGTGCCAGCACCTTAGGCGGGGCGGTTTACGGTGAGCAGTTCTTC CASTLGGAVYGEQFF
TRBJ1-1 TRBD1 NA TRBV7-2 TGTGCCAGCAGCTTAGCGGGACAGCTGAACACTGAAGCTTTCTTT CASSLAGQLNTEAFF
TRBJ1-1 TRBD1 NA TRBV7-9 TGTGCCAGCATCCAGACAGGGGAGAACACTGAAGCTTTCTTT CASIQTGENTEAFF
TRBJ1-1 NA NA TRBV27 TGTGCCAGCAGTTTCCGGGGGCAGAACACTGAAGCTTTCTTT CASSFRGQNTEAFF
TRBJ2-3 NA NA TRBV19 TGTGCCAGTAGTCTTCCAGGGGAAGTGACAGATACGCAGTATTTT CASSLPGEVTDTQYF
TRBJ1-3 NA NA TRBV5-8 TGTGCCAGCAGCTTGCCCAAGACGACCTCTGGAAACACCATATATTTT CASSLPKTTSGNTIYF
TRBJ1-1 NA NA TRBV18 TGTGCCAGCTCACCATTTGAAGTGAACACTGAAGCTTTCTTT CASSPFEVNTEAFF
TRBJ1-5 NA NA TRBV6-6 TGTGCCAGCAGTCTGTCCTCGGCGGGCCAGCCCCAGCATTTT CASSLSSAGQPQHF
TRBJ1-1 NA NA TRBV18 TGTGCCAGCTCATCAGGGCGGGCGAACACTGAAGCTTTCTTT CASSSGRANTEAFF
TRBJ1-2 NA NA TRBV15 TGTGCCACCAGCTCGGACAGTGGGTTCTATGGCTACACCTTC CATSSDSGFYGYTF
TRBJ2-2 TRBD2 NA TRBV5-1 TGCGCCAGCAGCTTGATAGCGGGGGGAGGTTCCCCCGGGGAGCTGTTTTTT CASSLIAGGGSPGELFF
TRBJ2-3 TRBD2 NA TRBV28 TGTGCCAGCACTAGCGGGAGCCACGGGGATACGCAGTATTTT CASTSGSHGDTQYF
TRBJ2-5 TRBD1 NA TRBV18 TGTGCCAGCTCACCCACAGGGGGCGGAGAGACCCAGTACTTC CASSPTGGGETQYF
TRBJ2-1 NA NA TRBV6-1 TGTGCCAGCAGTGAAGATCAGTTGACAGCCTGGACCTACAATGAGCAGTTCTTC CASSEDQLTAWTYNEQFF
TRBJ2-5 NA NA TRBV6-5 TGTGCCAGCAGTCTCCAGGGATTAGAGACCCAGTACTTC CASSLQGLETQYF
TRBJ1-1 NA few TRBV7-2 TGTGCCAGCAGCTTTGGTCCGGGGACTGAAGCTTTCTTT CASSFGPGTEAFF
TRBJ1-2 NA NA TRBV4-1 TGCGCCAGCAGCCAAGATCGGGGCTCAGCCTATGGCTACACCTTC CASSQDRGSAYGYTF
TRBJ2-6 TRBD1 NA TRBV27 TGTGCCAGCAGTTTATTGGGACAGGGGGCTTCTGGGGCCAACGTCCTGACTTTC CASSLLGQGASGANVLTF
TRBJ1-5 NA NA TRBV4-1 TGCGCCAGCAGCCAAGTAGGTGGCCTTCATCAGCCCCAGCATTTT CASSQVGGLHQPQHF
TRBJ1-5 NA many TRBV2 TGTGCCAGTCACACGGACGGAAGCAATCAGCCCCAGCATTTT CASHTDGSNQPQHF
TRBJ2-3 NA NA TRBV29-1 TGCAGCGTTGGGGGAGACAGGGAGGGGATCACAGATACGCAGTATTTT CSVGGDREGITDTQYF
TRBJ1-2 NA once TRBV29-1 TGCAGCGTTGCCCGGGGGTTTGGGGCAGTTAACTATGGCTACACCTTC CSVARGFGAVNYGYTF
TRBJ1-6 NA NA TRBV7-8 TGTGCCAGCAGCCTCTCACCGGTTGGTTCACCCCTCCACTTT CASSLSPVGSPLHF
TRBJ2-1 NA NA TRBV5-4 TGTGCCAGCAGCCCCGTAGGTCTTCGCGAGCAGTTCTTC CASSPVGLREQFF
TRBJ1-3 NA NA TRBV5-1 TGCGCCAGCAGCTTGGGAACTCAGGGAAACACCATATATTTT CASSLGTQGNTIYF
TRBJ1-2 NA NA TRBV30 TGTGCCTGGAGTGTTGGTGCCGGGGTGGGCTACACCTTC CAWSVGAGVGYTF
TRBJ2-7 TRBD1 NA TRBV6-5 TGTGCCAGCAGTCATTCGGACAGGGGATACGAGCAGTACTTC CASSHSDRGYEQYF
TRBJ2-1 TRBD1 NA TRBV18 TGTGCCAGCTCACCGGGACAGGGGGCGAATGAGCAGTTCTTC CASSPGQGANEQFF
TRBJ1-1 TRBD1 few TRBV4-2 TGTGCCAGCAGCCAAGAAGGAAGGGGGCAAGCTTTCTTT CASSQEGRGQAFF
TRBJ2-5 NA NA TRBV14 TGTGCCAGCAGCCCCGGTAGTCAAGAGACCCAGTACTTC CASSPGSQETQYF
TRBJ1-1 NA NA TRBV6-4 TGTGCCAGCAGTAGACAGCATGACACTGAAGCTTTCTTT CASSRQHDTEAFF
TRBJ2-3 TRBD2 once TRBV29-1 TGCAGCGAGGGGACTAGCGGCAGGGGTGATACGCAGTATTTT CSEGTSGRGDTQYF
TRBJ1-5 NA NA TRBV9 TGTGCCAGCAGCGATGGTTCTGGGGCCGGCCAGCCCCAGCATTTT CASSDGSGAGQPQHF
TRBJ1-2 NA few TRBV18 TGTGCCAGCTCACCACCGGCCGGAAACGGCTACACCTTC CASSPPAGNGYTF
TRBJ2-7 TRBD1 NA TRBV5-1 TGCGCCAGCAGCTTGGAGGGGGCGCGGTCCTACGAGCAGTACTTC CASSLEGARSYEQYF
TRBJ2-1 NA NA TRBV5-8 TGTGCCAGCAGCTTACAGGGTTTTATGGTCAATGAGCAGTTCTTC CASSLQGFMVNEQFF
TRBJ2-3 NA once TRBV6-5 TGTGCCAGCAAACCAGGTTCGCCAGATACGCAGTATTTT CASKPGSPDTQYF
TRBJ2-3 NA NA TRBV7-2 TGTGCCAGCAGCCCGGACAGAACAGATACGCAGTATTTT CASSPDRTDTQYF
TRBJ2-1 NA NA TRBV27 TGTGCCAGCAGTTTATCGGGGGGCCTATTAAATGAGCAGTTCTTC CASSLSGGLLNEQFF